Following are 20 T cell receptor beta chains from one sample sequenced in a study of tumor-infiltrating lymphocytes in primary liver carcinoma. Germline DNA was extracted alongside blood RNA, which was obtained from unsorted whole blood. Reverse transcription of approximately 500 ng total RNA with a constant-region primer produced TCR beta cDNA. Employing slightly modified ARM-PCR, three nested multiplex PCR rounds were run, and these gave rise to the TCR beta libraries. Running roughly 10 cycles apiece, the first two PCR rounds relied on TRBV1-TRBV30 forward primers together with a C-beta reverse primer. TCRdb recomputed calls from the multiplex PCR reads with MiXCR, one row per CDR3 protein. The sample records approximately 300,000 distinct CDR3 sequences, 55% to 65% being singletons. Input material: peripheral blood. These receptors originate from a middle-aged man with primary liver carcinoma and hepatitis B virus infection.

The V and J genes are TRBV4-1 and TRBJ1-5; possible D gene TRBD1, 5 bases. Between the trimmed V and J ends, which lost 4 bases and 4 bases, there was a span of 14 bases. The CDR3 spans 15 residues. Germline V lookup: CDR1 MGHRA, CDR2 YSYEKL. In DNA form, the CDR3 reads TGCGCCAGCAGCCTCGAGACAGAGGGGAATCAGCCCCAGCATTTT. It encodes CASSLETEGNQPQHF.

As concerns this clonotype: The junction differs from germline at one of its ends, possibly a read error. V gene TRBV11-2 combines with J gene TRBJ1-5, with 8 nucleotides matching TRBD1. CDR1 is SGHAT and CDR2 is FQNNGV in the germline V gene. The CDR3 has 15 residues. The CDR3 here is CASSPTGDGNQPQHF. DNA for the CDR3: TGTGCCAGCAGCCCGACAGGGGACGGCAATCAGCCTCAGCATTTT. Full variable domain (remainder filled in from reference TRBV11-2 and TRBJ1-5): EAGVAQSPRYKIIEKRQSVAFWCNPISGHATLYWYQQILGQGPKLLIQFQNNGVVDDSQLPKDRFSAERLKGVDSTLKIQPAKLEDSAVYLCASSPTGDGNQPQHFGDGTRLSIL.

This clonotype appeared once. With a much larger clone just one base away, this may be a read error. In nucleotides, the CDR3 is TGTGCCAGCAGCATGCCAGCCGCGAACACTGAAGCTTTCTTT. Protein: CASSMPAANTEAFF. The gene calls are TRBV5-5 and TRBJ1-1, with unresolved D. The germline CDR1 and CDR2 sequences are SGHKS and YYEKEE (reference sequence). The CDR3 consists of 14 residues. The ends were cut back, 4 bases at V and 1 base at J, with 11 bases in the middle.

Remarks on this clonotype: A much larger clone lies one base from this, so it may be a read error. V is TRBV5-4 and J is TRBJ2-1; D is possibly TRBD2 (6 bases). The CDR3 covers 17 residues. The ends were cut back, 2 bases at V and 6 bases at J, with 21 bases in the middle. Germline values: CDR1 SGHNT, CDR2 YYREEE (reference sequence). As DNA, the CDR3 is TGTGCCAGCAGCTTCCCCTTGGCGAGCGGGTCGACCAATGAGCAGTTCTTC. It is translated as CASSFPLASGSTNEQFF.

A word on this clonotype: A much larger clone differs by one base, so this may be a read error. This rearrangement joins TRBV5-6 to TRBJ1-4; the D gene is possibly TRBD1 (5 bases). CDR3 length: 14 amino acids. Germline CDR1 reads SGHDT; CDR2 reads YYEEEE. The ends were cut back, 3 bases at V and 8 bases at J, with 14 bases in the middle. The CDR3 loop reads CASSSSRTIEKLFF. The CDR3 region has the DNA TGTGCCAGCAGCTCATCAAGGACAATCGAAAAACTGTTTTTT.

V gene TRBV11-2 combines with J gene TRBJ2-7; 7 positions agree with TRBD1. Per germline, CDR1 SGHAT and CDR2 FQNNGV. The CDR3 extends over 16 amino acids. CDR3 sequence (DNA): TGTGTCAGTAGCTTAGAGGGTCAGACAGGGCGGGTCGAGCAGTACTTC. Its protein product is CVSSLEGQTGRVEQYF.

This clonotype was seen ten or more times. The rearrangement links TRBV6-2 or TRBV6-3 to TRBJ2-2; D remains ambiguous. CDR3 length equals 14 residues. Germline values: CDR1 MNHEY, CDR2 SVGEGT. Trimming left V 5 bases short and J 6 bases short, with 13 bases between. The CDR3 loop reads CASSLSRNPGELFF. DNA of the CDR3: TGTGCCAGCAGTCTTTCTAGGAATCCCGGGGAGCTGTTTTTT.

This clonotype was picked up a small number of times. V is TRBV6-6 and J is TRBJ2-1; D perhaps matches TRBD1 (6 bases). The CDR3 extends over 14 amino acids. Germline CDR1 and CDR2: MNHNY and SVGAGI (reference sequence). The DNA of the CDR3 is TGTGCTTGCACCCTGACAGGCACGACCTTTGAGCAGTTCTTC. The encoded protein is CACTLTGTTFEQFF.

For this clonotype: One junction end does not reproduce the germline sequence, and a read error may be involved. The chain has TRBV11-2 and TRBJ2-1; 7 nucleotides match TRBD2. The CDR3 has 15 residues. Germline assignment: CDR1 SGHAT and CDR2 FQNNGV. The CDR3, as DNA: TGTGCCAGCAGCTCAGAGCGGGGCTCCTACATTGAGCAGTTCTTC. Its protein product is CASSSERGSYIEQFF.

The chain joins TRBV12-3 or TRBV12-4 to TRBJ2-1; D call uncertain. This CDR3 contains 14 residues. V lost 3 bases and J 5 bases, leaving 11 bases between the germline ends. The CDR3 DNA reads TGTGCCAGCAGTTTGAGAGGTTCCAACAATGAGCAGTTCTTC. The encoded protein is CASSLRGSNNEQFF.

As to this clonotype: Relative to the germline gene, one junction end is altered; a read error may explain this. V gene TRBV12-3 or TRBV12-4 combines with J gene TRBJ2-2, with 11 bases that match TRBD1. The CDR3 extends over 17 amino acids. The CDR3: CASRDLDRGRDTGELSF. DNA for the CDR3: TGTGCCAGCCGGGACCTGGACAGGGGGCGCGACACCGGGGAGCTGTCTTTT.

On this clonotype itself: A much larger clone differs from this one at a single base, so this may be a read error. CDR3 in amino acids: CASSEGPGGYYGYTF. The CDR3, as DNA: TGTGCCAGCAGTGAAGGACCGGGGGGTTACTATGGCTACACCTTC. This rearrangement joins TRBV6-1 to TRBJ1-2; maybe TRBD1 (5 bases). The length of the CDR3 is 15 residues. The V and J ends lost 1 base and 3 bases respectively, with 12 bases between them. Germline CDR1 and CDR2: MNHNS and SASEGT.

The chain combines TRBV5-6 with TRBJ2-7, with unresolved D. CDR1 and CDR2 (germline): SGHDT, YYEEEE. The V end was cut by 0 bases, the J end by 13 bases, with 23 bases between. There are 15 residues in the CDR3. The CDR3 loop reads CASSLEGGNIGVQYF. CDR3 in DNA: TGTGCCAGCAGCTTGGAGGGCGGTAATATTGGCGTGCAATACTTC.

Remarks on this clonotype: Lacking the conserved final phenylalanine or tryptophan, this CDR3 likely reflects a read error. The genes are TRBV6-6 and TRBJ2-1; 9 bases map to TRBD1. CDR1 and CDR2 from the germline V gene are MNHNY and SVGAGI (reference sequence). V gave up 4 bases and J gave up 2 bases; unmatched junction bases: 3. This CDR3 comprises 15 residues. CDR3 residues: CASSFTGGPYNEQFL. In nucleotides, the CDR3 is TGTGCCAGCAGTTTCACAGGGGGCCCCTACAATGAGCAGTTCTTA.

As regards this clonotype: This may arise from a read error, as a much more abundant clone is one base away. This rearrangement joins TRBV12-3 or TRBV12-4 to TRBJ1-1; D remains unclear. CDR3 length: 14 residues. CDR3 in DNA: TGTGCCAGCAGTGATCAGAACCAGAACACTGAAGCTCTCTTT. This encodes CASSDQNQNTEALF.

V is TRBV6-1 and J is TRBJ2-1; D might be TRBD1 (5 bases). There are 12 residues in the CDR3. Trimming took 7 bases from V and 9 from J, leaving 13 bases between them. Germline V gene sequence: CDR1 MNHNS, CDR2 SASEGT. CDR3 loop: CASTHQGGEQFF. CDR3 sequence (DNA): TGTGCCAGCACCCACCAGGGCGGTGAGCAGTTCTTC.

To note about this clonotype: A single base separates this from a much larger clone, so it may be a read error. The chain combines TRBV5-6 with TRBJ2-3; D is unresolved. The germline V gene encodes CDR1 SGHDT and CDR2 YYEEEE. Trimming cost V 2 bases and J 6 bases, with 19 bases left between them. The CDR3 covers 16 residues. The CDR3 DNA reads TGTGCCAGCAGCTTAGTCTCCGGTACAGCAGAGGATACGCAGTATTTT. Translation: CASSLVSGTAEDTQYF.

This clonotype was seen repeatedly, ten times or more. This chain connects TRBV4-3 to TRBJ2-2; tentative D call: TRBD2 (7 bases). CDR3 length: 14 amino acids. The germline gives CDR1 LGHNA, CDR2 YSLEER. Trimming left V 1 base short and J 7 bases short, with 10 bases between. For the CDR3, the DNA is TGCGCCAGCAGCCAAGGCGGGGGCGACGGGGAGCTGTTTTTT. Residues: CASSQGGGDGELFF.

This clonotype was seen repeatedly, ten times or more. The chain joins TRBV11-1 to TRBJ2-3; D is uncertain. Germline lookup yields CDR1 SGHAT and CDR2 FQDESV (reference sequence). CDR3 length: 14 residues. The ends were cut back, 2 bases at V and 6 bases at J, with 12 bases in the middle. CDR3 in amino acids: CASSLQLRSDTQYF. DNA for the CDR3: TGTGCCAGCAGCTTACAACTAAGGTCGGATACGCAGTATTTT.

About this clonotype: As the CDR3 is not closed by the conserved phenylalanine or tryptophan, this likely results from a read error. The chain recombines TRBV29-1 with TRBJ2-5; 11 bases fit TRBD1. The V gene end was trimmed by 1 base and the J gene end by 7 bases; junction bases not matched to a gene: 8. Germline loops: CDR1 SQVTM, CDR2 ANQGSEA. CDR3 length: 15 amino acids. The CDR3 bases are TGCAGCGTTGAAGTGGACAGGGGGCGAGCAGTGACCCAGTACTCC. This sequence encodes CSVEVDRGRAVTQYS.